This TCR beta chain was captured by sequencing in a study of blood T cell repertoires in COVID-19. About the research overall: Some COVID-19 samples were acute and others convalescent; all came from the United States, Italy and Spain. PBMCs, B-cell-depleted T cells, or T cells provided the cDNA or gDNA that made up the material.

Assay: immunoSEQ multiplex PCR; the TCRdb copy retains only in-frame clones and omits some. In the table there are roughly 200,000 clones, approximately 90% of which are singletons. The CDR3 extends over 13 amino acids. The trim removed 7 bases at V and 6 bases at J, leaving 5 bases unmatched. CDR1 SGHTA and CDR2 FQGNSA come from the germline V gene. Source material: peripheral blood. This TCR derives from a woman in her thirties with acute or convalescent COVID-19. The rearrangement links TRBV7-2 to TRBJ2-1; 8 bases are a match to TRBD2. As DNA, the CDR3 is TGTGCCAGCATTCAAGCGGGGGTCAATGAGCAGTTCTTC. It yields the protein CASIQAGVNEQFF. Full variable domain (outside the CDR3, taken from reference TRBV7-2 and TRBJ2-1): GAGVSQSPSNKVTEKGKDVELRCDPISGHTALYWYRQSLGQGLEFLIYFQGNSAPDKSGLPSDRFSAERTGGSVSTLTIQRTQQEDSAVYLCASIQAGVNEQFFGPGTRLTVL.